The present entry profiles one T cell receptor (beta chain) with its context. This sample was included in a study of T cell clones after liver transplantation. The V and J ends lost 0 bases and 0 bases respectively, with 10 bases between them. The germline V gene encodes CDR1 SEHNR and CDR2 FQNEAQ (reference sequence). CDR3 size: 16 residues. Clones were sequenced by immunoSEQ multiplex PCR, and TCRdb holds only the in-frame ones, with some missing. The table records roughly 20,000 clones, approximately 94% of them present only once. Sorting of unstimulated PBMCs yielded separate CD3+CD4+ and CD3+CD8+ fractions.

This TCR was recovered from a human patient who received a liver transplant. Some T cells may be supplied by the graft donor. Material: CD8+ T cells from blood, obtained roughly 25 months after liver transplant. The gene calls are TRBV7-9 and TRBJ2-3; D is unresolved. The CDR3 region has the DNA TGTGCCAGCAGCTTAGCTGAACTCGCTAGCACAGATACGCAGTATTTT. It yields the protein CASSLAELASTDTQYF.